Listed here are 15 T cell receptor beta chains from one sample, sequenced in a study of CD8 T cells in ankylosing spondylitis. TCRdb processed the 5' RACE reads anew with MiXCR; each CDR3 protein has one entry. The table has 270,000 or so distinct CDR3 sequences, 15% to 20% seen once; the top ten hold roughly a third. The sequencing input was blood, either unsorted or a sorted T cell fraction (not recorded which). The source of these receptors is a male donor with ankylosing spondylitis or in good health (not recorded which).

V is TRBV5-5 and J is TRBJ2-5, with D perhaps TRBD1 (6 bases). Trimming pared 4 bases from V and 5 bases from J, leaving 18 bases between. Germline V gene lookup returns CDR1 SGHKS and CDR2 YYEKEE (reference sequence). The CDR3 sequence is 15 residues long. CDR3 region: CASSPPAAGDETQYF. CDR3 sequence (DNA): TGTGCCAGCAGCCCCCCGGCCGCAGGGGACGAGACCCAGTACTTC.

In its sample, this clonotype was seen a few times. The chain couples TRBV29-1 to TRBJ1-2; D gene uncertain. This CDR3 has 13 residues. Germline V gene lookup returns CDR1 SQVTM and CDR2 ANQGSEA. V lost 4 bases and J 4 bases, leaving 13 bases between the germline ends. In DNA form, the CDR3 reads TGCAGCGTTGTACCGGTCAGATTCTATGGCTACACCTTC. Translated: CSVVPVRFYGYTF.

This clonotype has ten or more counts. The J gene is TRBJ2-1, the V gene TRBV4-3, with D perhaps being TRBD1 or TRBD2 (6 bases each). CDR1 and CDR2 from the germline V gene are LGHNA and YSLEER. The CDR3 loop spans 17 amino acids. V lost 3 bases to trimming and J lost 8 bases, with 23 bases between them. CDR3 sequence reads: CASSQDRGAAVGDEQFF. CDR3 DNA: TGCGCCAGCAGCCAGGATAGGGGGGCGGCCGTAGGCGATGAGCAGTTCTTC.

A word on this clonotype: A read error may produce the germline difference seen at one junction end. The rearrangement joins TRBV12-3 or TRBV12-4 to TRBJ1-2; 7 bases line up with TRBD1. The CDR3 consists of 18 residues. CDR3 loop: CAISLSPLGQVADYGYTF. The CDR3 DNA follows: TGTGCCATCAGTTTATCGCCCCTTGGACAGGTGGCTGACTATGGCTACACCTTC.

In this sample, this clonotype turned up a few times. The chain joins TRBV12-3 or TRBV12-4 to TRBJ1-1; 10 bases agree with TRBD1. With V trimmed by 6 bases and J by 4 bases, 5 bases remained unmatched. The CDR3 totals 14 residues. CDR3: CASSATGGVTEAFF. DNA of the CDR3: TGTGCCAGCAGCGCGACAGGGGGCGTCACTGAAGCTTTCTTT.

There are many counts of this clonotype. The CDR3 spells CSVGGGSYEQYF. CDR3 DNA sequence: TGCAGCGTTGGGGGAGGTTCCTACGAGCAGTACTTC. The chain carries TRBV29-1 and TRBJ2-7, with D possibly matching TRBD2 (6 bases). CDR1 and CDR2 from the germline V gene are SQVTM and ANQGSEA. The V gene lost 4 bases and the J gene lost 1 base, with 8 bases spanning the gap. The length of the CDR3 is 12 residues.

This clonotype was found a few times. The rearrangement uses TRBV11-2 and TRBJ2-1; 7 nucleotides agree with TRBD1. The V gene's germline CDR1 is SGHAT and CDR2 FQNNGV. The CDR3 covers 17 residues. The V segment lost 3 bases and the J segment 2 bases; nucleotides outside the gene matches: 10. Written as DNA, the CDR3 is TGTGCCAGCAGCTTCGCTCCGGACAGGTGGACCTACAATGAGCAGTTCTTC. Protein product: CASSFAPDRWTYNEQFF. Together with reference TRBV11-2 and TRBJ2-1, the CDR3 gives the full variable domain: EAGVAQSPRYKIIEKRQSVAFWCNPISGHATLYWYQQILGQGPKLLIQFQNNGVVDDSQLPKDRFSAERLKGVDSTLKIQPAKLEDSAVYLCASSFAPDRWTYNEQFFGPGTRLTVL.

The chain links TRBV7-3 to TRBJ2-1, with TRBD2 matching over 11 bases. Germline lookup yields CDR1 SGHTA and CDR2 FQGTGA. Trimming at V came to 4 bases and at J to 2 bases, leaving 7 bases not matched to a gene. The CDR3 length is 17 residues. The CDR3 coding sequence is TGTGCCAGCAGCTCAGACGTACTAGCGGGAGCCTACAATGAGCAGTTCTTC. This encodes CASSSDVLAGAYNEQFF.

The chain couples TRBV20-1 to TRBJ1-2; TRBD1 matches at 8 bases. CDR1 is DFQATT and CDR2 is SNEGSKA in the germline V gene (reference sequence). V gave up 5 bases and J gave up 2 bases; unmatched junction bases: 4. CDR3 length: 13 residues. CDR3 sequence (DNA): TGCAGTGCTCGCGGGGACAGGAACTATGGCTACACCTTC. It codes for CSARGDRNYGYTF.

J is TRBJ2-7 and V is TRBV5-1; a possible D gene is TRBD2 (6 bases). CDR3 length: 15 residues. Germline V gives CDR1 SGHRS, CDR2 YFSETQ. Trimming cost V 2 bases and J 2 bases, with 14 bases left between them. CDR3: CASSLWGGITYEQYF. Written as DNA, the CDR3 is TGCGCCAGCAGCTTATGGGGAGGAATCACCTACGAGCAGTACTTC.

This clonotype was picked up a small number of times. The chain is built from TRBV5-6 and TRBJ2-7, with D perhaps matching TRBD2 (5 bases). CDR3 length: 14 amino acids. The germline gives CDR1 SGHDT, CDR2 YYEEEE. Trimming removed 4 bases at V and 3 bases at J, with 14 bases between. The CDR3 loop reads CASSLRGKDYEQYF. Written as DNA, the CDR3 is TGTGCCAGCAGCCTGAGAGGGAAAGACTACGAGCAGTACTTC.

Only a few counts were recorded for this clonotype. This chain joins TRBV19 and TRBJ2-1; D is tentatively TRBD1 or TRBD2 (6 bases each). From germline, CDR1 is LNHDA and CDR2 SQIVND (reference sequence). The ends were cut back, 1 base at V and 8 bases at J, with 12 bases in the middle. This CDR3 has 14 residues. CDR3 bases: TGTGCCAGTAGTATAGTCCATGGGGGGCATGAGCAGTTCTTC. This encodes CASSIVHGGHEQFF.

The CDR3 spells CASSEVAGGTDTQYF. DNA for the CDR3: TGTGCCAGCAGTGAAGTAGCGGGAGGTACAGATACGCAGTATTTT. J is TRBJ2-3 and V is TRBV6-1; TRBD2 agrees at 10 bases. After removal of 1 base from V and 3 bases from J, the junction contained 1 base not matched to a gene. The germline gives CDR1 MNHNS, CDR2 SASEGT. This CDR3 spans 15 amino acids.

To note about this clonotype: This may stem from a read error, because a much larger clone lies one nucleotide away. The chain recombines TRBV7-2 with TRBJ2-3; D gene ambiguous. Trimming removed 6 bases from V and 4 bases from J, with 11 bases in between. This CDR3 has 13 amino acids. Germline CDR1 SGHTA, CDR2 FQGNSA. CDR3 loop: CASREGSPDTQYF. CDR3 coding DNA: TGTGCCAGCAGAGAAGGAAGCCCAGATACGCAGTATTTT.

The chain employs TRBV24-1 and TRBJ2-3; D is unresolved. CDR3 length: 14 amino acids. V was shortened by 1 base and J by 0 bases, with 4 bases between the two germline ends. CDR1 is KGHDR, CDR2 SFDVKD, per germline. In nucleotides, the CDR3 is TGTGCCACCAGTGATTTAGACAGCACAGATACGCAGTATTTT. This codes for CATSDLDSTDTQYF.